These 24 T cell receptor beta chains share one sample of origin, sequenced in a study of blood T cell repertoires in COVID-19. Assay used: immunoSEQ multiplex PCR; TCRdb lists only in-frame clones, some missing. The data hold fewer than 450,000 clones, with over 75% observed a single time. Sequencing was carried out using PBMCs or T cells enriched from blood (not recorded which). These receptors all stem from a woman aged 30 to 39 who had recovered from COVID-19.

The V and J genes are TRBV5-6 and TRBJ1-3, with D possibly TRBD1 on 6 matching bases. V was pared by 4 bases and J by 4 bases, with 15 bases between. Germline CDR1 and CDR2: SGHDT and YYEEEE. The CDR3 loop spans 15 amino acids. The CDR3 reads CASSPRGAKGNTIYF. CDR3 nucleotide sequence: TGTGCCAGCAGCCCCCGGGGGGCTAAGGGAAACACCATATATTTT. Variable domain in full (rest from reference TRBV5-6 and TRBJ1-3): DAGVTQSPTHLIKTRGQQVTLRCSPKSGHDTVSWYQQALGQGPQFIFQYYEEEERQRGNFPDRFSGHQFPNYSSELNVNALLLGDSALYLCASSPRGAKGNTIYFGEGSWLTVV.

The chain has TRBV7-2 and TRBJ1-2; D may be TRBD1 (5 bases). CDR1 and CDR2 (germline): SGHTA, FQGNSA. This CDR3 comprises 13 residues. Trimming pared 5 bases from V and 4 bases from J, leaving 11 bases between. The CDR3 spells CASSRQSSYGYTF. The CDR3 DNA follows: TGTGCCAGCAGCAGACAGAGCTCCTATGGCTACACCTTC.

This CDR3 is CASSLEGRGNQPQHF. CDR3 coding DNA: TGTGCCAGCAGCTTAGAAGGCAGGGGCAATCAGCCCCAGCATTTT. The chain couples TRBV11-2 to TRBJ1-5; D is perhaps TRBD1 (5 bases). CDR3 length equals 15 residues. With 0 bases removed from V and 2 bases from J, the gap between germline ends came to 8 bases. The germline CDR1 and CDR2 sequences are SGHAT and FQNNGV.

The chain links TRBV10-2 to TRBJ2-3; 10 nucleotides line up with TRBD2. Trimming took 5 bases from V and 4 from J; bases not matched to a gene: 18. Germline V gives CDR1 WSHSY, CDR2 SAAADI. There are 19 residues in the CDR3. Here the CDR3 reads CASSRSSGGAKVQPDTQYF. DNA of the CDR3: TGCGCCAGCAGTCGTTCAAGCGGGGGGGCCAAAGTTCAGCCAGATACGCAGTATTTT.

This clone was detected a few times. V is TRBV5-4 and J is TRBJ1-2, with TRBD1 as a possible D gene (6 bases). The CDR3 has 13 amino acids. Germline CDR1 reads SGHNT; CDR2 reads YYREEE (reference sequence). V lost 2 bases and J lost 1, with 6 bases in between. CDR3 in DNA: TGTGCCAGCAGCTTCAGGGGTAACTATGGCTACACCTTC. Translation gives CASSFRGNYGYTF.

This chain uses TRBV5-5 with TRBJ1-1; tentative D call: TRBD1 (5 bases). Germline CDR1 is SGHKS and CDR2 is YYEKEE (reference sequence). The CDR3 extends over 14 amino acids. V dropped 5 bases and J dropped 7 bases, with 18 bases sitting between them. CDR3 nucleotide sequence: TGTGCCAGCAGTGAACAGGCTTTGCGCGGTGAAGCTTTCTTT. As protein: CASSEQALRGEAFF.

The V gene is TRBV7-9, the J gene TRBJ1-6; a possible D gene is TRBD1 (6 bases). Trimming took off 2 bases at V and 7 bases at J, with 18 bases between the two ends. The CDR3 is made up of 17 amino acids. From germline, CDR1 is SEHNR and CDR2 FQNEAQ (reference sequence). This CDR3 reads CASSLRSGATSNSPLHF. CDR3 DNA: TGTGCCAGCAGCTTAAGGTCAGGGGCGACCTCCAATTCACCCCTCCACTTT.

J is TRBJ2-5 and V is TRBV11-2; TRBD2 aligns across 13 bases. Germline V gene lookup returns CDR1 SGHAT and CDR2 FQNNGV. J gave up 7 bases and V 1 base, and 9 bases lay outside the gene matches. The CDR3 loop spans 17 amino acids. The CDR3 reads CASSLAAGLAGLGTQYF. The DNA for the CDR3 is TGTGCCAGCAGCTTAGCGGCGGGACTAGCGGGGCTGGGGACCCAGTACTTC.

The chain combines TRBV9 with TRBJ2-1; D is unclear. This CDR3 comprises 12 residues. Trimming shortened V by 0 bases and J by 10 bases, and 8 bases separated the two germline ends. Germline CDR1 and CDR2: SGDLS and YYNGEE. In DNA, the CDR3 is TGTGCCAGCAGCGTAGCTGGGCGCGAGCAGTTCTTC. Amino acids: CASSVAGREQFF.

The rearrangement joins TRBV13 to TRBJ2-1; 15 nucleotides align to TRBD2. V lost 3 bases to trimming and J lost 2 bases; unmatched junction nucleotides: 11. Germline V lookup: CDR1 PRHDT, CDR2 FYEKMQ (reference sequence). This CDR3 has 20 residues. The CDR3 spells CASSFITGLAGGTTYNEQFF. CDR3 DNA: TGTGCCAGCAGCTTCATAACGGGACTAGCGGGGGGAACCACCTACAATGAGCAGTTCTTC. The entire variable domain, with the rest obtained from reference TRBV13 and TRBJ2-1, is as follows: AAGVIQSPRHLIKEKRETATLKCYPIPRHDTVYWYQQGPGQDPQFLISFYEKMQSDKGSIPDRFSAQQFSDYHSELNMSSLELGDSALYFCASSFITGLAGGTTYNEQFFGPGTRLTVL.

J is TRBJ2-3 and V is TRBV6-5, with D perhaps matching TRBD1 (6 bases). Germline CDR1 and CDR2: MNHEY and SVGAGI. Deletions cut 5 bases from V and 3 bases from J, with 15 bases between. The CDR3 runs to 15 residues. DNA for the CDR3: TGTGCCAGCAGTCAACAGGACAGTTTAACAGATACGCAGTATTTT. As protein: CASSQQDSLTDTQYF.

The rearrangement joins TRBV2 to TRBJ2-7, with 10 positions matching TRBD1. Losses at the gene ends were 6 bases for V and 6 bases for J; bases not matched to a gene: 8. This CDR3 is built from 14 residues. CDR1 and CDR2 (germline): SNHLY, FYNNEI. The CDR3 protein is CASRLTGGIFEQYF. In nucleotides, the CDR3 is TGTGCCAGCAGATTGACAGGGGGCATCTTCGAGCAGTACTTC. The variable domain in full, with the rest retrieved from reference TRBV2 and TRBJ2-7, is EPEVTQTPSHQVTQMGQEVILRCVPISNHLYFYWYRQILGQKVEFLVSFYNNEISEKSEIFDDQFSVERPDGSNFTLKIRSTKLEDSAMYFCASRLTGGIFEQYFGPGTRLTVT.

This chain connects TRBV7-9 to TRBJ2-2, with 7 bases identical to TRBD2. This CDR3 contains 15 residues. In germline, CDR1 is SEHNR, CDR2 FQNEAQ (reference sequence). Trimming at V came to 7 bases and at J to 3 bases, leaving 8 bases not matched to a gene. In DNA, the CDR3 is TGTGCCAGCACTCCTCCTGGGGGGGACACCGGGGAGCTGTTTTTT. It translates to CASTPPGGDTGELFF.

This clone has only a few counts. The chain uses TRBV4-2 and TRBJ1-6, with 7 bases matching TRBD1. This CDR3 spans 17 amino acids. The V and J ends lost 1 base and 2 bases, in that order; junction bases with no gene match: 5. Germline CDR1 reads LGHNA; CDR2 reads YNFKEQ. CDR3 sequence reads: CASSQANRGPYNSPLHF. The DNA of the CDR3 is TGTGCCAGCAGCCAAGCAAACAGGGGACCCTATAATTCACCCCTCCACTTT.

V and J are TRBV3-1 (or the pseudogene TRBV3-2) and TRBJ2-7; 7 bases fit TRBD1. The CDR3 runs to 17 residues. J lost 1 base, V lost 6 bases, and 15 bases had no gene match. Germline CDR1 reads LGHDT; CDR2 reads YNNKEL (reference sequence). In DNA form, the CDR3 reads TGTGCCAGCAGTCCTGCAGGTGGGCAGGGGGTTTCCTACGAGCAGTACTTC. Its translation: CASSPAGGQGVSYEQYF.

V gene TRBV5-4 combines with J gene TRBJ1-3, with 7 bases lining up with TRBD1. Trimming removed 0 bases from V and 8 bases from J; junction bases left unmatched: 2. The CDR3 runs 13 residues. Germline assignment: CDR1 SGHNT and CDR2 YYREEE (reference sequence). CDR3 residues: CASSLGTGDTIYF. The DNA for the CDR3 is TGTGCCAGCAGCTTGGGGACAGGAGACACCATATATTTT.

As for this clone: Other DNA sequences from this sample encode an identical CDR3 as well. This chain links TRBV29-1 with TRBJ2-7; 8 nucleotides match TRBD1. The CDR3 is 13 residues long. Germline CDR1 SQVTM, CDR2 ANQGSEA. The J segment lost 0 bases and the V segment lost 6 bases, leaving 4 bases of the junction unmatched. CDR3 in amino acids: CSVVGQASYEQYF. CDR3 nucleotide sequence: TGCAGCGTCGTGGGACAGGCCTCCTACGAGCAGTACTTC.

J is TRBJ2-1 and V is TRBV2; D is perhaps TRBD2 (6 bases). Germline values: CDR1 SNHLY, CDR2 FYNNEI. V dropped 4 bases and J dropped 6 bases, with 13 bases sitting between them. The CDR3 covers 14 residues. CDR3 sequence reads: CASSGAGGFNEQFF. CDR3 coding DNA: TGTGCCAGCAGTGGGGCCGGGGGTTTCAATGAGCAGTTCTTC.

This clone was seen more than once but under ten times. The gene calls are TRBV28 and TRBJ1-5, with TRBD1 matching 7 bases. Germline CDR1 is MDHEN and CDR2 is SYDVKM. The ends lost 6 bases at V and 4 bases at J; junction bases unmatched: 6. The CDR3 sequence is 14 residues long. This chain's CDR3 is CASSLGGQNQPQHF. The DNA of the CDR3 is TGTGCCAGCAGCTTAGGGGGCCAAAATCAGCCCCAGCATTTT.

As concerns this clone: The same CDR3 can be traced to other DNA sequences in this sample. V gene TRBV29-1 combines with J gene TRBJ2-3; the D is unclear. This CDR3 contains 11 residues. Per the germline V gene, CDR1 is SQVTM and CDR2 is ANQGSEA. Trimming removed 1 base from V and 5 bases from J, with 4 bases in between. The CDR3 DNA is TGCAGCGTTGAAGCGCGAGATACGCAGTATTTT. Translation: CSVEARDTQYF.

The chain is built from TRBV19 and TRBJ1-2, with TRBD1 matching over 7 bases. The CDR3 sequence is 13 residues long. V lost 9 bases and J lost 4; bases outside the gene matches: 8. The germline V gene encodes CDR1 LNHDA and CDR2 SQIVND (reference sequence). CDR3 nucleotides: TGTGCCAGCAGCCTCCGGACAGGCTATGGCTACACCTTC. Protein: CASSLRTGYGYTF.

CDR3 nucleotide sequence: TGTGCCAGCAGTTTTCGGGCGGGACAGGATCCCTATGGCTACACCTTC. This codes for CASSFRAGQDPYGYTF. The chain links TRBV28 to TRBJ1-2; 8 positions match TRBD1. Trimming cost V 3 bases and J 4 bases; bases outside gene matches: 10. The CDR3 spans 16 residues. Germline V gene lookup returns CDR1 MDHEN and CDR2 SYDVKM.

This clone was seen a handful of times. One end of the junction fails to match germline, which may point to a read error. The CDR3 region is CASSVAQGAKPQHF. CDR3 coding DNA: TGTGCCAGCAGCGTAGCACAGGGGGCTAAGCCCCAGCATTTT. The chain has TRBV7-2 and TRBJ1-5; 9 nucleotides agree with TRBD1. The germline CDR1 and CDR2 sequences are SGHTA and FQGNSA. This CDR3 is 14 amino acids long.

The chain couples TRBV2 to TRBJ2-5; TRBD1 is a possible D gene (6 bases). This CDR3 region has 14 residues. V was trimmed by 5 bases and J by 1 base, leaving 11 bases between them. Germline-derived CDR1 and CDR2 are SNHLY and FYNNEI. The CDR3 DNA reads TGTGCCAGCAGTAAACAGGGAAGCCAAGAGACCCAGTACTTC. Amino acids: CASSKQGSQETQYF.